A single sample is the source of the 30 T cell receptor beta chains below, sequenced in a study of shared clonotypes between healthy human individuals. Repertoires were generated with immunoSEQ multiplex PCR, while TCRdb's copy carries only in-frame clones and drops some. Of millions of clones in the sample, approximately 93% were seen once. Sequencing input: naive CD4+ T cells from PBMCs. The subset denotes: CD45RA+ positively selected. These receptors were obtained from a man younger than 35 in good health. Some clones in this sample may be carry-over from other donors' samples.

The chain carries TRBV6-6 and TRBJ1-1; possibly TRBD1 for D (5 bases). Germline V gene lookup returns CDR1 MNHNY and CDR2 SVGAGI (reference sequence). Trimming stripped 2 bases from V and 0 bases from J, with 10 bases between. The CDR3 consists of 15 residues. The CDR3 sequence is CASSYDGGMNTEAFF. The CDR3 DNA reads as TGTGCCAGCAGTTACGACGGGGGGATGAACACTGAAGCTTTCTTT.

The V gene is TRBV5-1, the J gene TRBJ2-7; D is undetermined. V was shortened by 5 bases and J by 0 bases, with 6 bases between the two germline ends. CDR3 length equals 12 residues. The V gene's germline CDR1 is SGHRS and CDR2 YFSETQ. The CDR3 bases are TGCGCCAGCAGGTACAACTCCTACGAGCAGTACTTC. Protein product: CASRYNSYEQYF.

The chain is built from TRBV28 and TRBJ1-5; 8 nucleotides line up with TRBD1. The V and J ends lost 5 bases and 2 bases, in that order; junction bases with no gene match: 14. CDR1 and CDR2 (germline): MDHEN, SYDVKM. The CDR3 has 18 residues. The CDR3 protein is CASSHRLTGTGGNQPQHF. The CDR3 nucleotides read TGTGCCAGCAGTCACCGATTGACCGGGACAGGAGGCAATCAGCCCCAGCATTTT.

CDR3 sequence: CASSPGTYGGGYTF. CDR3 DNA sequence: TGTGCCAGCAGCCCAGGGACGTATGGGGGCGGCTACACCTTC. This sequence joins TRBV7-6 and TRBJ1-2, with D possibly matching TRBD1 (6 bases). Trimming removed 5 bases from V and 8 bases from J, with 18 bases in between. CDR3 length: 14 amino acids. Germline V CDR1 and CDR2: SGHVS, FNYEAQ.

This clone was counted once. The chain carries TRBV19 and TRBJ2-7; TRBD1 might be the D (6 bases). The CDR3 totals 15 residues. Germline CDR1 and CDR2: LNHDA and SQIVND (reference sequence). The V end was cut by 5 bases, the J end by 2 bases, with 16 bases between. CDR3 protein: CASSDPGEVAYEQYF. The CDR3 DNA is TGTGCCAGTAGTGATCCAGGGGAAGTGGCCTACGAGCAGTACTTC. The variable domain in full, completed from reference TRBV19 and TRBJ2-7, reads DGGITQSPKYLFRKEGQNVTLSCEQNLNHDAMYWYRQDPGQGLRLIYYSQIVNDFQKGDIAEGYSVSREKKESFPLTVTSAQKNPTAFYLCASSDPGEVAYEQYFGPGTRLTVT.

The genes are TRBV19 and TRBJ1-2; no clear D. Germline V gene sequence: CDR1 LNHDA, CDR2 SQIVND (reference sequence). Trimming took 5 bases from V and 6 from J, leaving 10 bases between them. The CDR3 totals 12 residues. DNA for the CDR3: TGTGCCAGTAGTTGGACTGTAAATGGCTACACCTTC. This gives the protein CASSWTVNGYTF.

The DNA for the CDR3 is TGTGCCAGCAGCCTTCGGGACCCCAAAGTGGGAGAGCAGTACTTC. Amino acids: CASSLRDPKVGEQYF. V and J are TRBV7-8 and TRBJ2-7; D is possibly TRBD1 or TRBD2 (5 bases each). The length of the CDR3 is 15 residues. The germline V and J ends were trimmed by 5 bases and 7 bases, with 21 bases remaining between them. Germline V lookup: CDR1 SGHVS, CDR2 FQNEAQ.

The CDR3 spells CASSPEQFATEAFF. CDR3 DNA sequence: TGTGCCAGCTCACCTGAACAGTTCGCCACTGAAGCTTTCTTT. The V call is TRBV18, the J call TRBJ1-1, with D uncertain. This CDR3 comprises 14 residues. Germline CDR1 reads KGHSH; CDR2 reads LQKENI. Trimming pared 3 bases from V and 4 bases from J, leaving 12 bases between.

This clone appeared once. The chain links TRBV2 to TRBJ2-1; no definite D call. Germline values: CDR1 SNHLY, CDR2 FYNNEI. V lost 7 bases to trimming and J lost 13 bases, with 14 bases between them. This CDR3 spans 11 amino acids. Written as DNA, the CDR3 is TGTGCCAGCAACGAGCAACCTCCTCAGTTCTTC. Translation: CASNEQPPQFF.

Comment on this clone: Different DNA sequences within this sample yield the same CDR3. The rearrangement links TRBV5-1 to TRBJ1-1; possibly TRBD1 for D (5 bases). In germline, CDR1 is SGHRS, CDR2 YFSETQ. This CDR3 is 14 amino acids long. Trimming stripped 0 bases from V and 5 bases from J, with 11 bases between. The CDR3 coding sequence is TGCGCCAGCAGCTTGGTGGGGGAGGGGACTGAAGCTTTCTTT. Translating gives CASSLVGEGTEAFF.

The genes are TRBV10-3 and TRBJ2-5; 10 nucleotides agree with TRBD2. Trimming took 0 bases from V and 1 from J; bases not matched to a gene: 8. The CDR3 contains 18 residues. CDR1 ENHRY and CDR2 SYGVKD come from the germline V gene. The CDR3 protein is CAISESLPWTSGQETQYF. As DNA, the CDR3 is TGTGCCATCAGTGAGTCTCTACCTTGGACTAGCGGCCAAGAGACCCAGTACTTC.

This clone occurred once. The chain carries TRBV6-6 and TRBJ1-5; D is unresolved. Trimming stripped 2 bases from V and 1 base from J, with 9 bases between. CDR1 is MNHNY, CDR2 SVGAGI, per germline (reference sequence). There are 15 residues in the CDR3. The CDR3 DNA reads as TGTGCCAGCAGTTACGGACTAGGGAGCAATCAGCCCCAGCATTTT. It yields the protein CASSYGLGSNQPQHF.

The chain recombines TRBV15 with TRBJ2-7; 7 bases agree with TRBD2. The V gene end was trimmed by 1 base and the J gene end by 3 bases; junction bases not matched to a gene: 12. CDR3 size: 17 residues. Germline CDR1 reads LNHNV; CDR2 reads YYDKDF (reference sequence). CDR3 sequence (DNA): TGTGCCACCAGCAGAGGTGGGGTTTCGAGCGGGAACTACGAGCAGTACTTC. This translates into CATSRGGVSSGNYEQYF.

This chain uses TRBV19 with TRBJ2-3; the D gene is possibly TRBD2 (5 bases). Trimming took 4 bases from V and 5 from J, leaving 10 bases between them. The CDR3 consists of 13 residues. The germline V gene has CDR1 LNHDA and CDR2 SQIVND (reference sequence). CDR3 region: CASSTGLLDTQYF. The CDR3 DNA follows: TGTGCCAGTAGTACTGGACTTTTAGATACGCAGTATTTT.

V usage is TRBV6-5 and J usage is TRBJ2-7, with 8 bases aligning to TRBD2. Germline CDR1 is MNHEY and CDR2 is SVGAGI. The CDR3 runs 15 residues. After removal of 5 bases from V and 5 bases from J, the junction contained 11 bases not matched to a gene. The CDR3 protein is CASSPRASGFNEQYF. Here the CDR3 DNA reads TGTGCCAGCAGTCCCCGGGCTAGCGGGTTCAACGAGCAGTACTTC.

The chain carries TRBV5-1 and TRBJ1-4; D may be TRBD1 (6 bases). V was trimmed by 5 bases and J by 0 bases, leaving 11 bases between them. Germline lookup yields CDR1 SGHRS and CDR2 YFSETQ. The CDR3 loop spans 15 amino acids. This CDR3 reads CASSTGQTTNEKLFF. The CDR3 DNA follows: TGCGCCAGCAGTACTGGACAGACAACTAATGAAAAACTGTTTTTT.

This chain joins TRBV7-4 and TRBJ1-6; maybe TRBD1 (6 bases). From germline, CDR1 is SGHVT and CDR2 SQSDAQ. The length of the CDR3 is 16 residues. V gave up 2 bases and J gave up 3 bases, with 11 bases separating them. This chain's CDR3 is CASSLQGLDYNSPLHF. The DNA of the CDR3 is TGTGCCAGCAGCTTACAGGGGTTGGACTATAATTCACCCCTCCACTTT.

The chain joins TRBV28 to TRBJ2-1; TRBD2 aligns across 7 bases. CDR1 is MDHEN and CDR2 is SYDVKM in the germline V gene. Germline trimming cut 2 bases from V and 3 bases from J; bases unmatched to any gene: 4. This CDR3 contains 15 residues. CDR3 in DNA: TGTGCCAGCAGTTTACCTAGCGGCCTCTACAATGAGCAGTTCTTC. Its protein is CASSLPSGLYNEQFF.

This chain joins TRBV11-3 and TRBJ2-1; D may be TRBD2 (5 bases). V was trimmed by 5 bases and J by 8 bases, leaving 16 bases between them. In germline, CDR1 is SGHNT, CDR2 YENEEA. The CDR3 extends over 14 amino acids. CDR3 protein: CASSARDLTDEQFF. CDR3 coding DNA: TGTGCCAGCAGCGCCCGGGATTTGACGGATGAGCAGTTCTTC.

This chain uses TRBV5-1 with TRBJ2-1; 12 bases align to TRBD2. CDR1 is SGHRS and CDR2 is YFSETQ in the germline V gene. The CDR3 is 18 amino acids. V shed 4 bases and J 6 bases; nucleotides not matched to a gene: 14. The CDR3 reads CASSDPLPLAGGPNEQFF. DNA of the CDR3: TGCGCCAGCAGCGACCCACTTCCACTAGCGGGAGGCCCCAATGAGCAGTTCTTC.

As concerns this clone: Additional DNA sequences in this sample encode the identical CDR3. The chain has TRBV5-1 and TRBJ2-5; D remains unclear. The CDR3 sequence is 14 residues long. V lost 5 bases and J 0 bases, leaving 11 bases between the germline ends. Germline V gene lookup returns CDR1 SGHRS and CDR2 YFSETQ. In nucleotides, the CDR3 is TGCGCCAGCAGTAGGGCAGGAGACCAAGAGACCCAGTACTTC. Translation gives CASSRAGDQETQYF.

The gene calls are TRBV30 and TRBJ2-5; D could derive from TRBD1 or TRBD2 (6 bases each). V gave up 4 bases and J gave up 5 bases, with 20 bases separating them. Germline-derived CDR1 and CDR2 are GTSNPN and SVGIG (reference sequence). The CDR3 contains 15 residues. The CDR3 sequence is CAWTKGGSGQETQYF. DNA of the CDR3: TGTGCCTGGACGAAGGGGGGATCTGGTCAGGAGACCCAGTACTTC.

The rearrangement links TRBV7-7 to TRBJ1-2; D gene uncertain. CDR1 is SSHAT, CDR2 FNYEAQ, per germline (reference sequence). The CDR3 is 14 amino acids. V shed 1 base and J shed 3 bases, with 9 bases lying between them. In nucleotides, the CDR3 is TGTGCCAGCAGCTTAGGAGGGCGAGACTATGGCTACACCTTC. Translating gives CASSLGGRDYGYTF.

Of note for this clone: The sample holds other DNA sequences that translate to the same CDR3. The chain combines TRBV18 with TRBJ1-5, with D perhaps matching TRBD1 (5 bases). Germline CDR1 and CDR2: KGHSH and LQKENI. Trimming took 1 base from V and 3 from J, leaving 10 bases between them. CDR3 length: 15 residues. CDR3 protein: CASSPRTGDNQPQHF. The CDR3 coding sequence is TGTGCCAGCTCACCACGTACAGGAGACAATCAGCCCCAGCATTTT.

The rearrangement links TRBV25-1 to TRBJ2-5; 15 bases agree with TRBD2. J was trimmed by 5 bases and V by 1 base; bases with no gene match: 5. This CDR3 is 17 amino acids long. CDR1 MGHDK and CDR2 SYGVNS come from the germline V gene. CDR3 coding DNA: TGTGCCAGCAGTGAATTTGAGGGACTAGCGGGAGGTGAGACCCAGTACTTC. This translates into CASSEFEGLAGGETQYF.

The genes are TRBV2 and TRBJ2-3, with 10 nucleotides matching TRBD2. Germline CDR1 reads SNHLY; CDR2 reads FYNNEI. The CDR3 totals 17 residues. Losses at the gene ends were 6 bases for V and 5 bases for J; bases not matched to a gene: 14. CDR3 sequence reads: CASRELVRSGREDTQYF. CDR3 DNA: TGTGCCAGCAGGGAACTTGTTCGAAGCGGGAGGGAAGATACGCAGTATTTT. The full variable domain, its missing parts supplied by reference TRBV2 and TRBJ2-3, is EPEVTQTPSHQVTQMGQEVILRCVPISNHLYFYWYRQILGQKVEFLVSFYNNEISEKSEIFDDQFSVERPDGSNFTLKIRSTKLEDSAMYFCASRELVRSGREDTQYFGPGTRLTVL.

This sequence joins TRBV5-1 and TRBJ2-7; the match to TRBD2 covers 11 bases. Germline V gene data show CDR1 as SGHRS and CDR2 as YFSETQ. This CDR3 comprises 17 residues. Trimming took 2 bases from V and 3 from J; bases not matched to a gene: 10. CDR3 in amino acids: CASSLLAGAGPGYEQYF. CDR3 nucleotide sequence: TGCGCCAGCAGCTTACTAGCGGGAGCAGGTCCGGGCTACGAGCAGTACTTC.

The rearrangement joins TRBV9 to TRBJ1-4; unclear D gene. Looked up from germline, CDR1 is SGDLS and CDR2 is YYNGEE. Trimming cost V 0 bases and J 3 bases, with 9 bases left between them. The CDR3 sequence is 15 residues long. CDR3 bases: TGTGCCAGCAGCGTAGTGCCCAACTCTAATGAAAAACTGTTTTTT. Amino acid sequence: CASSVVPNSNEKLFF.

CDR3: CASKNRGFPYEQYF. In nucleotides, the CDR3 is TGTGCCAGCAAAAACAGGGGATTTCCCTACGAGCAGTACTTC. V usage is TRBV27 and J usage is TRBJ2-7, with 7 bases lining up with TRBD1. This CDR3 spans 14 amino acids. The junction had 8 bases not matched to a gene; V was cut back by 7 bases and J by 2 bases. Germline assignment: CDR1 MNHEY and CDR2 SMNVEV (reference sequence).

The chain has TRBV9 and TRBJ2-5, with TRBD2 identical over 9 bases. The CDR3 extends over 19 amino acids. The trim removed 0 bases at V and 4 bases at J, leaving 16 bases unmatched. Germline V gene sequence: CDR1 SGDLS, CDR2 YYNGEE. For the CDR3, the DNA is TGTGCCAGCAGCGTAGGTGGTTTGGCGGGAGGGCCCTCTGGAGAGACCCAGTACTTC. Translation gives CASSVGGLAGGPSGETQYF.